This T cell receptor beta chain was found in a study of cytomegalovirus exposure and HLA in healthy donors. Both 60 Vbeta primers and 13 Jbeta primers went into the PCR. TCRdb's copy holds only in-frame clones and misses some; the assay was immunoSEQ multiplex PCR. The sample has 95,000 to 100,000 clones, roughly three quarters seen once; the top ten hold over 3.5%. Between the trimmed V and J ends, which lost 1 base and 4 bases, there was a span of 11 bases. Germline assignment: CDR1 LNHDA and CDR2 SQIVND (reference sequence). CDR3 length: 15 amino acids. The table lists this clone with a few counts. Its target is unknown. Study observations and caveats: Judged likely to be a sequencing artifact was a cluster of highly shared sequence variants.

The sample was PBMCs. The V and J genes are TRBV19 and TRBJ1-3; D remains ambiguous. The clonotype comes from a man aged 40-55 years in good health and CMV-seronegative. CDR3 in amino acids: CASSIVNSAGNTIYF. The CDR3 coding sequence is TGTGCCAGTAGTATAGTCAACAGTGCCGGAAACACCATATATTTT.